A single sample gave rise to the 13 T cell receptor beta chains below, sequenced in a study of blood T cell repertoires in COVID-19. Repertoires were generated with immunoSEQ multiplex PCR, while TCRdb's copy carries only in-frame clones and drops some. The table shows approximately 390,000 clones, with almost 90% occurring only once. Source material: peripheral blood. These receptors were collected from a man younger than 30 with active or convalescent COVID-19.

This CDR3 reads CASSSRTGETDGYTF. The CDR3 DNA is TGTGCCAGCAGTTCCCGGACAGGGGAAACGGATGGCTACACCTTC. V usage is TRBV6-2 or TRBV6-3 and J usage is TRBJ1-2, with 9 bases that match TRBD1. This CDR3 region has 15 residues. V shed 4 bases and J 6 bases; nucleotides not matched to a gene: 9. Germline V gene sequence: CDR1 MNHEY, CDR2 SVGEGT.

This chain connects TRBV28 to TRBJ1-1; D call uncertain. Germline CDR1 and CDR2: MDHEN and SYDVKM. The V and J ends lost 6 bases and 6 bases respectively, with 11 bases between them. The CDR3 length is 12 residues. The CDR3 bases are TGTGCCAGCAGCCTAAGTCGCGCTGAAGCTTTCTTT. Amino acids: CASSLSRAEAFF.

The chain is built from TRBV11-2 and TRBJ2-7; TRBD2 might be the D (7 bases). With 4 bases removed from V and 7 bases from J, the gap between germline ends came to 17 bases. CDR1 and CDR2 from the germline V gene are SGHAT and FQNNGV. This CDR3 is built from 14 residues. The CDR3 DNA is TGTGCCAGCAGCTCGCCCCTAGGGGGGGCGGAGCAGTACTTC. It encodes CASSSPLGGAEQYF.

The V and J genes are TRBV19 and TRBJ1-2, with D perhaps TRBD1 (5 bases). In germline, CDR1 is LNHDA, CDR2 SQIVND (reference sequence). The CDR3 extends over 14 amino acids. Trimming took 7 bases from V and 0 from J, leaving 12 bases between them. The CDR3 DNA is TGTGCCAGTACCCTGACAGCAGCTAACTATGGCTACACCTTC. Translation gives CASTLTAANYGYTF.

The CDR3 DNA reads TGTGCCAGTAGTATCGGAGGGCGCACAGATACGCAGTATTTT. The encoded protein is CASSIGGRTDTQYF. The V gene is TRBV19, the J gene TRBJ2-3, with D tentatively TRBD2 (6 bases). CDR1 LNHDA and CDR2 SQIVND come from the germline V gene (reference sequence). V lost 3 bases and J lost 1, with 8 bases in between. This CDR3 region has 14 residues.

The chain links TRBV2 to TRBJ2-3, with 7 bases matching TRBD2. The CDR3 loop spans 15 amino acids. Looked up from germline, CDR1 is SNHLY and CDR2 is FYNNEI. Trimming took 9 bases from V and 1 from J; bases not matched to a gene: 10. The CDR3: CASELARRGTDTQYF. The CDR3 DNA follows: TGTGCCAGTGAACTAGCGCGCCGCGGCACAGATACGCAGTATTTT. Full variable domain (remainder filled in from reference TRBV2 and TRBJ2-3): EPEVTQTPSHQVTQMGQEVILRCVPISNHLYFYWYRQILGQKVEFLVSFYNNEISEKSEIFDDQFSVERPDGSNFTLKIRSTKLEDSAMYFCASELARRGTDTQYFGPGTRLTVL.

The chain is built from TRBV12-3 or TRBV12-4 and TRBJ2-7; weak D call: TRBD1 (5 bases). V lost 5 bases, J lost 6 bases, and 11 bases lay in between. The CDR3 is made up of 12 amino acids. CDR3 in DNA: TGTGCCAGCAGTCCCCAGGGTTGCGAGCAGTACTTC. Encoded protein: CASSPQGCEQYF.

The chain employs TRBV5-1 and TRBJ1-1, with 7 bases that match TRBD1. CDR3 length: 12 residues. J was trimmed by 10 bases and V by 0 bases; bases with no gene match: 3. Germline V gene sequence: CDR1 SGHRS, CDR2 YFSETQ. The CDR3 loop reads CASSLGAGGAFF. CDR3 coding DNA: TGCGCCAGCAGCTTGGGGGCAGGGGGAGCTTTCTTT.

This chain joins TRBV18 and TRBJ1-3; D is possibly TRBD1 (6 bases). Trimming stripped 3 bases from V and 0 bases from J, with 12 bases between. Germline V gene sequence: CDR1 KGHSH, CDR2 LQKENI. CDR3 length: 16 amino acids. The CDR3, as DNA: TGTGCCAGCTCACCGGACAGCCTTAGCTCTGGAAACACCATATATTTT. This gives the protein CASSPDSLSSGNTIYF.

This sequence joins TRBV6-2 or TRBV6-3 and TRBJ2-7, with D perhaps matching TRBD1 (6 bases). Deletions cut 2 bases from V and 5 bases from J, with 16 bases between. CDR1 is MNHEY, CDR2 SVGEGT, per germline. The CDR3 is made up of 15 amino acids. CDR3 amino acids: CASSYPPGTWNEQYF. CDR3 coding DNA: TGTGCCAGCAGTTACCCCCCCGGGACATGGAACGAGCAGTACTTC.

This clone was observed a handful of times. The chain combines TRBV7-9 with TRBJ1-5; D is possibly TRBD1 (5 bases). The germline gives CDR1 SEHNR, CDR2 FQNEAQ (reference sequence). The V end lost 5 bases, the J end lost 3 bases, and 8 bases lay between the germline ends. The CDR3 covers 13 residues. CDR3 in amino acids: CASSRQNNQPQHF. The CDR3 region has the DNA TGTGCCAGCAGCCGACAGAACAATCAGCCCCAGCATTTT.

The V gene is TRBV9, the J gene TRBJ2-7; a weak D match, TRBD1 (6 bases). V was shortened by 3 bases and J by 1 base, with 14 bases between the two germline ends. This CDR3 has 15 residues. Germline loops: CDR1 SGDLS, CDR2 YYNGEE. The DNA for the CDR3 is TGTGCCAGCAGCGCTCTCCCAGGGGCTTCCTACGAGCAGTACTTC. Its protein is CASSALPGASYEQYF.

V is TRBV18 and J is TRBJ1-1, with no clear D. The germline CDR1 and CDR2 sequences are KGHSH and LQKENI. The CDR3 contains 15 residues. The V and J ends lost 1 base and 0 bases respectively, with 9 bases between them. CDR3 nucleotides: TGTGCCAGCTCACCACTAATGGCCATGAACACTGAAGCTTTCTTT. As protein: CASSPLMAMNTEAFF.